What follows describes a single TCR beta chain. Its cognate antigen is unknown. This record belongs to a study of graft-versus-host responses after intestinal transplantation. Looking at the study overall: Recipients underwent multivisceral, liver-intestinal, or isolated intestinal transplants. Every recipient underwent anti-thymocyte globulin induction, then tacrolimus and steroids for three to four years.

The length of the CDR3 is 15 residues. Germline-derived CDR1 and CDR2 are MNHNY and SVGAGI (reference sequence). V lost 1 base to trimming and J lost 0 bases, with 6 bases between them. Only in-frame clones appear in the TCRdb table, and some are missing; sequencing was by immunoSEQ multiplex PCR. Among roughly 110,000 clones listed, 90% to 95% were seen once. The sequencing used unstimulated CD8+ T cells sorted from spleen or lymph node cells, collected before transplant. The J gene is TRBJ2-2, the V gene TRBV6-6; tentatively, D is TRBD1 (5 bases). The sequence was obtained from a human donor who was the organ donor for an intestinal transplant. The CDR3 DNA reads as TGTGCCAGCAGTTACTTGACAGCGAACACCGGGGAGCTGTTTTTT. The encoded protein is CASSYLTANTGELFF.